A single sample is the source of the 9 T cell receptor beta chains below, sequenced in a study of OX40 agonist ivuxolimab in advanced cancers. Repertoires were generated with immunoSEQ multiplex PCR, while TCRdb's copy carries only in-frame clones and drops some. Of some 54,000 clones in the sample, about 83% were seen once. Sequenced here: CD4+ or CD8+ T cells sorted from blood, sampled in a trial of the OX40 agonist ivuxolimab. The origin of the receptors is an adult with an advanced solid tumor such as melanoma, head and neck, liver or kidney cancer.

The chain couples TRBV7-9 to TRBJ2-1, with TRBD1 matching over 7 bases. Germline V gene data show CDR1 as SEHNR and CDR2 as FQNEAQ (reference sequence). There are 18 residues in the CDR3. Trimming cost V 7 bases and J 5 bases; bases outside gene matches: 20. CDR3 coding DNA: TGTGCCAGCATCCCTCTGGGTATAGAACAGGGGCTCCACAATGAGCAGTTCTTC. Translated, it gives CASIPLGIEQGLHNEQFF. Variable domain in full (rest from reference TRBV7-9 and TRBJ2-1): DTGVSQNPRHKITKRGQNVTFRCDPISEHNRLYWYRQTLGQGPEFLTYFQNEAQLEKSRLLSDRFSAERPKGSFSTLEIQRTEQGDSAMYLCASIPLGIEQGLHNEQFFGPGTRLTVL.

The genes are TRBV28 and TRBJ2-7; D call uncertain. This CDR3 is 17 amino acids long. V was cut by 6 bases and J by 2 bases, with 23 bases left in between. CDR1 and CDR2 (germline): MDHEN, SYDVKM. CDR3: CASSPGVWARGTYEQYF. The CDR3 DNA reads TGTGCCAGCAGCCCCGGCGTTTGGGCAAGAGGAACCTACGAGCAGTACTTC.

The genes are TRBV28 and TRBJ1-1; no clear D. CDR1 is MDHEN and CDR2 is SYDVKM in the germline V gene. The CDR3 contains 13 residues. The germline V and J ends were trimmed by 9 bases and 1 base, with 12 bases remaining between them. Written as DNA, the CDR3 is TGTGCCAGTTTCCCCCCCCGGAACACTGAAGCTTTCTTT. Its translation: CASFPPRNTEAFF.

The rearrangement uses TRBV10-1 and TRBJ2-2; D assignment may be TRBD1 or TRBD2 (5 bases each). The length of the CDR3 is 14 residues. V lost 4 bases, J lost 4 bases, and 10 bases lay in between. Germline values: CDR1 WNHNN, CDR2 SYGVQD (reference sequence). The CDR3 loop is CASSAGTVTGELFF. In DNA form, the CDR3 reads TGCGCCAGCAGTGCGGGGACGGTCACCGGGGAGCTGTTTTTT.

This sequence joins TRBV19 and TRBJ1-1; D remains unclear. CDR1 is LNHDA and CDR2 is SQIVND in the germline V gene (reference sequence). The CDR3 is made up of 13 amino acids. With 8 bases removed from V and 0 bases from J, the gap between germline ends came to 10 bases. This chain's CDR3 is CASRPSMNTEAFF. The DNA of the CDR3 is TGTGCCAGTCGGCCTTCCATGAACACTGAAGCTTTCTTT.

The V gene is TRBV10-3, the J gene TRBJ1-1; 8 bases match TRBD1. After removal of 0 bases from V and 7 bases from J, the junction contained 10 bases not matched to a gene. CDR1 is ENHRY, CDR2 SYGVKD, per germline. This CDR3 comprises 16 residues. In nucleotides, the CDR3 is TGTGCCATCAGTGAGTCGGGCAGGGGGCGGCTATATGAAGCTTTCTTT. Protein sequence: CAISESGRGRLYEAFF.

There are a few counts of this clone. The CDR3 spells CASSQSSGIYTDTQYF. The CDR3 region has the DNA TGTGCCAGCAGTCAGAGTAGCGGGATTTACACAGATACGCAGTATTTT. This chain uses TRBV2 with TRBJ2-3; 8 nucleotides agree with TRBD2. CDR1 is SNHLY, CDR2 FYNNEI, per germline. After removal of 5 bases from V and 2 bases from J, the junction contained 9 bases not matched to a gene. The CDR3 is made up of 16 amino acids.

The V and J genes are TRBV5-8 and TRBJ1-1; D is ambiguous. V was trimmed by 3 bases and J by 5 bases, leaving 20 bases between them. Germline CDR1 reads SGHTS; CDR2 reads YDEGEE. The CDR3 has 16 residues. CDR3 loop: CASSSATGGGQTEAFF. The CDR3 DNA reads TGTGCCAGCAGCTCAGCTACTGGTGGAGGTCAGACTGAAGCTTTCTTT. Full variable domain (remainder filled in from reference TRBV5-8 and TRBJ1-1): EAGVTQSPTHLIKTRGQQATLRCSPISGHTSVYWYQQALGLGLQFLLWYDEGEERNRGNFPPRFSGRQFPNYSSELNVNALELEDSALYLCASSSATGGGQTEAFFGQGTRLTVV.

This chain joins TRBV6-5 and TRBJ2-3; 10 bases are a match to TRBD1. CDR1 and CDR2 (germline): MNHEY, SVGAGI. Trimming cost V 5 bases and J 3 bases; bases outside gene matches: 5. The CDR3 contains 15 residues. CDR3: CASSKDRGITDTQYF. The CDR3 region has the DNA TGTGCCAGCAGTAAGGACAGGGGGATAACAGATACGCAGTATTTT.